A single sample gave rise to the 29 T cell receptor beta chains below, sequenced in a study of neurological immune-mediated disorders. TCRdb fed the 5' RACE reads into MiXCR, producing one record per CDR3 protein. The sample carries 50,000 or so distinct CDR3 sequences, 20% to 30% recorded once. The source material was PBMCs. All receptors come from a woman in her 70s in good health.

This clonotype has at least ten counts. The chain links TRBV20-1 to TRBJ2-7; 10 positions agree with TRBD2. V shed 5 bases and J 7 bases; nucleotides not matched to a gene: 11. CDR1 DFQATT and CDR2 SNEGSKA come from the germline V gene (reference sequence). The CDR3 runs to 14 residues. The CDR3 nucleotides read TGCAGTGCTGGAATTCCTAGCGGGAGCGTGGAGCAGTACTTC. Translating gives CSAGIPSGSVEQYF.

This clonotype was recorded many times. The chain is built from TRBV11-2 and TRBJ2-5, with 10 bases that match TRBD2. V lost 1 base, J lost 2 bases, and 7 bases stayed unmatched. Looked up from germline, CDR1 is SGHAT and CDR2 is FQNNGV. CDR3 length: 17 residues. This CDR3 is CASSLVIAGGGQETQYF. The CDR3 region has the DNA TGTGCCAGCAGCTTAGTAATAGCGGGAGGAGGGCAAGAGACCCAGTACTTC.

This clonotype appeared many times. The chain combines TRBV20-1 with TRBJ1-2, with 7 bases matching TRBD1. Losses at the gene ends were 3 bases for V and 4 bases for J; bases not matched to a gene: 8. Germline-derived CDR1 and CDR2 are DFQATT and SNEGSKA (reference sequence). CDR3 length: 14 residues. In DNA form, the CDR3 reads TGCAGTGCTAGGGGAGACAGGGCCTTCTATGGCTACACCTTC. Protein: CSARGDRAFYGYTF.

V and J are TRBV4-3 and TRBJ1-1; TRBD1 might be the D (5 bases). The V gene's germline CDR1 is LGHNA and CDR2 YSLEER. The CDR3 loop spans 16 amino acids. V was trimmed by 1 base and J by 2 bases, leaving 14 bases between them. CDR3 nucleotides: TGCGCCAGCAGCCAAGGTACGAACAGGCGTAACACTGAAGCTTTCTTT. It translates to CASSQGTNRRNTEAFF.

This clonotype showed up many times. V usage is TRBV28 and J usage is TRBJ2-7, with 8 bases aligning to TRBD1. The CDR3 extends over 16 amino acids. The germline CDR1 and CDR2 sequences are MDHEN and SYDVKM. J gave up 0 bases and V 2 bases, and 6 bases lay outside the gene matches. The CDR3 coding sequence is TGTGCCAGCAGTTTAGGACAGGGTTCGAGCTCCTACGAGCAGTACTTC. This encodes CASSLGQGSSSYEQYF.

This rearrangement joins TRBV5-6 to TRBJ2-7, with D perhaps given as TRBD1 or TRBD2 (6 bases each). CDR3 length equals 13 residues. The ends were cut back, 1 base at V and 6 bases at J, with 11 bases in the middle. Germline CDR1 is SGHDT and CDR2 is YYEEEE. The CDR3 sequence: CASSLFRGGEQYF. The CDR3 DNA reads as TGTGCCAGCAGCTTGTTCAGGGGAGGCGAGCAGTACTTC.

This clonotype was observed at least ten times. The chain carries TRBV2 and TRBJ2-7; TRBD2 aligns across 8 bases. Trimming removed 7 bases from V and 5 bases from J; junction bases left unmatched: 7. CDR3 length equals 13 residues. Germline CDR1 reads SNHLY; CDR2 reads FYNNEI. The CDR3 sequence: CASTAGGGHEQYF. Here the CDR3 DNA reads TGTGCCAGCACGGCGGGGGGAGGTCACGAGCAGTACTTC.

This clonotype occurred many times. This chain's CDR3 is CASSGRTGPFEQYF. CDR3 DNA: TGTGCCAGCTCAGGGCGGACAGGACCCTTCGAGCAGTACTTC. The rearrangement uses TRBV18 and TRBJ2-7, with 7 bases lining up with TRBD1. Germline assignment: CDR1 KGHSH and CDR2 LQKENI. V shed 5 bases and J 6 bases; nucleotides not matched to a gene: 10. The CDR3 totals 14 residues. The full variable domain, completed using reference TRBV18 and TRBJ2-7, is NAGVMQNPRHLVRRRGQEARLRCSPMKGHSHVYWYRQLPEEGLKFMVYLQKENIIDESGMPKERFSAEFPKEGPSILRIQQVVRGDSAAYFCASSGRTGPFEQYFGPGTRLTVT.

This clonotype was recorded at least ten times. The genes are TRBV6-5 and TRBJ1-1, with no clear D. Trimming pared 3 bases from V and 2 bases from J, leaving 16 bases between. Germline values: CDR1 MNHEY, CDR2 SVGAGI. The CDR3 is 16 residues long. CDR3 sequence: CASSYAPPRDNTEAFF. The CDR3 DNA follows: TGTGCCAGCAGTTATGCCCCCCCGAGAGATAACACTGAAGCTTTCTTT.

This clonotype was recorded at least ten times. The CDR3 DNA reads TGCGCCAGCAGCTTTAGCGAGACCCAGTACTTC. Translation: CASSFSETQYF. The J gene is TRBJ2-5, the V gene TRBV5-1; D is undetermined. CDR1 is SGHRS and CDR2 is YFSETQ in the germline V gene. This CDR3 is 11 amino acids long. Deletions cut 2 bases from V and 5 bases from J, with 4 bases between.

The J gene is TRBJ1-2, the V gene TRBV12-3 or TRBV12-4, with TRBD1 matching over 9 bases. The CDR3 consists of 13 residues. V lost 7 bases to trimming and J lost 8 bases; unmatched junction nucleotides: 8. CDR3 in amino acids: CASTHRTGEGYTF. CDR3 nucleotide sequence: TGTGCCAGCACCCACAGGACAGGGGAGGGCTACACCTTC.

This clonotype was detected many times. The DNA for the CDR3 is TGTGCCAGCAGCCCGGCAGGCCCAGGGCTGTGGATTCAGTACTTC. Translated: CASSPAGPGLWIQYF. The chain couples TRBV14 to TRBJ2-4; tentative D call: TRBD1 (5 bases). The CDR3 contains 15 residues. The germline V and J ends were trimmed by 4 bases and 10 bases, with 20 bases remaining between them. In germline, CDR1 is SGHDN, CDR2 FVKESK. Together with reference TRBV14 and TRBJ2-4, the CDR3 gives the full variable domain: EAGVTQFPSHSVIEKGQTVTLRCDPISGHDNLYWYRRVMGKEIKFLLHFVKESKQDESGMPNNRFLAERTGGTYSTLKVQPAELEDSGVYFCASSPAGPGLWIQYFGAGTRLSVL.

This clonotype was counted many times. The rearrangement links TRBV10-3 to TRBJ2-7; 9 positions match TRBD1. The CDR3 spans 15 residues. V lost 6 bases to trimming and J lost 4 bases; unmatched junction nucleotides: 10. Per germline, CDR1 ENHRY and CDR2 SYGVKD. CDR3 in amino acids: CAIRTGQGGWYEQYF. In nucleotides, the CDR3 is TGTGCCATCAGGACGGGACAGGGAGGGTGGTACGAGCAGTACTTC.

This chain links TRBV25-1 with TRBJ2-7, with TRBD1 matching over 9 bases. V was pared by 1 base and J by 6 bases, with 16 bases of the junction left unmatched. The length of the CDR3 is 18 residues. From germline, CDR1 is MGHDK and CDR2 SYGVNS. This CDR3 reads CASSESEVFGQGWREQYF. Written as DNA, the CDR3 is TGTGCCAGCAGTGAATCTGAAGTTTTCGGACAGGGGTGGCGCGAGCAGTACTTC.

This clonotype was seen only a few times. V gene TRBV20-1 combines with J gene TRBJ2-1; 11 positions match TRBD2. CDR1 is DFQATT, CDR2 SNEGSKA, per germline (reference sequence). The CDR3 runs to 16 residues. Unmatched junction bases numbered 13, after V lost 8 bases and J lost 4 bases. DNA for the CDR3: TGCAGTCCTGAGGGTAGCGGGGGGGAAGAGTACAATGAGCAGTTCTTC. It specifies CSPEGSGGEEYNEQFF.

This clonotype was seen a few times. The CDR3 loop reads CASSKDSRGGDTQYF. In DNA, the CDR3 is TGTGCCAGCAGCAAAGACTCCAGGGGTGGAGATACGCAGTATTTT. This sequence joins TRBV21-1 and TRBJ2-3; TRBD1, the table's D call, lacks a check against the DNA. TRBV21-1 is listed as a pseudogene. The CDR3 extends over 15 amino acids.

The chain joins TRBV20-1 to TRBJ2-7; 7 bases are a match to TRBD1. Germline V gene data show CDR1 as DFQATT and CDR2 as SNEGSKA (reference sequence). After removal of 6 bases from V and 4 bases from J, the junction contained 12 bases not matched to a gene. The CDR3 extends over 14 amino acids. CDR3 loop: CSAPTSMDRYEQYF. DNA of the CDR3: TGCAGTGCCCCTACCTCCATGGACAGGTACGAGCAGTACTTC.

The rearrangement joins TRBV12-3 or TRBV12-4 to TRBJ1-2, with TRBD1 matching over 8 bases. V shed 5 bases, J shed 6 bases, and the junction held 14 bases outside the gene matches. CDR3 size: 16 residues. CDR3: CASSPQGAGTSNGYTF. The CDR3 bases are TGTGCCAGCAGTCCGCAGGGGGCGGGTACCAGCAATGGCTACACCTTC.

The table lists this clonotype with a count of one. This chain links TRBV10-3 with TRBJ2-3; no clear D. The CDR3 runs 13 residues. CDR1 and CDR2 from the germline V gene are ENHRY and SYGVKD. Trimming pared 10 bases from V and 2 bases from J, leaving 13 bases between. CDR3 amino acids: CATSPATTDTQYF. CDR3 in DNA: TGTGCCACCAGCCCCGCTACCACAGATACGCAGTATTTT.

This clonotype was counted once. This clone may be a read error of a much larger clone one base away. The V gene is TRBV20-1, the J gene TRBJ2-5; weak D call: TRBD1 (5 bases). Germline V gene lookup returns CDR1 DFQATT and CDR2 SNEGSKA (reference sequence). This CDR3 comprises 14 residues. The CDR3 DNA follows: TGCAGTGCTAGAGATCTGGGGCAGCAAGAGAACCAGTACTTC. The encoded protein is CSARDLGQQENQYF.

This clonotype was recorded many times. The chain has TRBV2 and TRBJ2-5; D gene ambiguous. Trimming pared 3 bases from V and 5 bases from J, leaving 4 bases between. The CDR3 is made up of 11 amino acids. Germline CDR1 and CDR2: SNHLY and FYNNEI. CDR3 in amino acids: CASSERETQYF. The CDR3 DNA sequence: TGTGCCAGCAGTGAGAGGGAGACCCAGTACTTC.

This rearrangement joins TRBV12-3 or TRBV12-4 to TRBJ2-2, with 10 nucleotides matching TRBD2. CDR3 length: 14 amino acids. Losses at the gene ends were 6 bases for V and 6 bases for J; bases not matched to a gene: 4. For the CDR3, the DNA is TGTGCCAGCAGAAGCGGGGGGGCTTCCGGGGAGCTGTTTTTT. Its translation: CASRSGGASGELFF.

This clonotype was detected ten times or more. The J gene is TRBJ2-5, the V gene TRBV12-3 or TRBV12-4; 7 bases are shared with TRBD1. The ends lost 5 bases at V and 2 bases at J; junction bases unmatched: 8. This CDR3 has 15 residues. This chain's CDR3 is CASSLTGTAQETQYF. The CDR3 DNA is TGTGCCAGCAGTCTCACCGGGACAGCTCAAGAGACCCAGTACTTC.

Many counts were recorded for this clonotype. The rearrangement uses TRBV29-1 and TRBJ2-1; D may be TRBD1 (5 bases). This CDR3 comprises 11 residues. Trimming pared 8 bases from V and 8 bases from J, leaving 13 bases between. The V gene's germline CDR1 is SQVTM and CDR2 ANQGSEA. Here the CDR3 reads CSCQGYDEQFF. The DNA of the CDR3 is TGCAGCTGTCAGGGTTACGATGAGCAGTTCTTC.

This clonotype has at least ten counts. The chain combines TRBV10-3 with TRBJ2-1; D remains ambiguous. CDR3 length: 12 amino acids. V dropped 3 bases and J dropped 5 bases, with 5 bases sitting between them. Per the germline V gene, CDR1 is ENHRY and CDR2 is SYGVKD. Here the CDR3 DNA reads TGTGCCATCAGTGAAGGGAACAATGAGCAGTTCTTC. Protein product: CAISEGNNEQFF.

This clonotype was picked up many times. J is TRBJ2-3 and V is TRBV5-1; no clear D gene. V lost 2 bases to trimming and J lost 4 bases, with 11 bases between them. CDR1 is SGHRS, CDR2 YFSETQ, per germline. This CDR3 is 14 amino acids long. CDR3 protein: CASSFDPGADTQYF. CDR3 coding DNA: TGCGCCAGCAGCTTCGATCCGGGCGCAGATACGCAGTATTTT.

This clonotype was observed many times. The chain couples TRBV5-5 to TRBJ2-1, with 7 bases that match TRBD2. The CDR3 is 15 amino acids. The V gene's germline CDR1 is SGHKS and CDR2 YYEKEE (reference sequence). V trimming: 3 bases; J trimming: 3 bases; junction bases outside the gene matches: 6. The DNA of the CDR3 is TGTGCCAGCAGCTATCTAGCGGATTTCTACAATGAGCAGTTCTTC. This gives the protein CASSYLADFYNEQFF.

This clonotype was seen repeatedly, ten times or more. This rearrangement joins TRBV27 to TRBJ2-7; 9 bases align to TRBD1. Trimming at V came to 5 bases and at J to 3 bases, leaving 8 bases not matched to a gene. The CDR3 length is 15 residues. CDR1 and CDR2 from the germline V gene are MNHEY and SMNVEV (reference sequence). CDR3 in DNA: TGTGCCAGCAGTCCCAGGGACAGGGATTTCTACGAGCAGTACTTC. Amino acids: CASSPRDRDFYEQYF.

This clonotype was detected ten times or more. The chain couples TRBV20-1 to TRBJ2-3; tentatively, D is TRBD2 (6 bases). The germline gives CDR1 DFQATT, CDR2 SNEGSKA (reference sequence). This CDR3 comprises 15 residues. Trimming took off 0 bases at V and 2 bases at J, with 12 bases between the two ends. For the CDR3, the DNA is TGCAGTGCTAGAGATGCCTGGGGGGACACAGATACGCAGTATTTT. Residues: CSARDAWGDTDTQYF.